A selection of T cell receptor beta chains follows, all from one sample in a study of sequential checkpoint blockade in melanoma. The method was immunoSEQ multiplex PCR; TCRdb's version includes in-frame clones alone and lacks a portion of them. The sample has about 32,000 clones; less than 85% are singletons. This sample comprised CD8+ T cells sorted from blood (inferred from file names), obtained from a patient given nivolumab and ipilimumab in sequence. The receptors here all came from a human donor with melanoma. The CDR3 runs from the conserved cysteine through the conserved F or W. A D gene is named only where the DNA matches it firmly. Rows give clone size only sometimes, using once, few, many, or a class for an expanded clone.

clone_size: .; v_call: TRBV9; d_call: TRBD1; j_call: TRBJ2-1; cdr3_nt: TGTGCCAGCAGCGGGGACAGGGGAGGCAATGAGCAGTTCTTC; cdr3_aa: CASSGDRGGNEQFF
clone_size: .; v_call: TRBV11-2; d_call: TRBD1; j_call: TRBJ2-7; cdr3_nt: TGTGCCAGCAGCTTAGGTGGGACAGGGGTAGACGAGCAGTACTTC; cdr3_aa: CASSLGGTGVDEQYF
clone_size: few; v_call: TRBV12-5; d_call: .; j_call: TRBJ2-1; cdr3_nt: TGTGCTAGTGGTGGGGAGGGGGGAGTTTATGAGCAGTTCTTC; cdr3_aa: CASGGEGGVYEQFF
clone_size: .; v_call: TRBV7-9; d_call: TRBD2; j_call: TRBJ2-7; cdr3_nt: TGTGCCAGCAGCTTTATAGCGGGAGGGGCCCGGGAGCAGTACTTC; cdr3_aa: CASSFIAGGAREQYF
clone_size: few; v_call: TRBV7-2; d_call: .; j_call: TRBJ2-7; cdr3_nt: TGTGCCAGCAGCTTCCCTTCCTACGAGCAGTACTTC; cdr3_aa: CASSFPSYEQYF
clone_size: .; v_call: TRBV6-1; d_call: .; j_call: TRBJ2-7; cdr3_nt: TGTGCCAGCAGTTTCGGACTTCAGCGGTACTTC; cdr3_aa: CASSFGLQRYF
clone_size: .; v_call: TRBV6-5; d_call: TRBD2; j_call: TRBJ2-7; cdr3_nt: TGTGCCAGCAGTTACTCCGTTAGCGGGAACTCCTACGAGCAGTACTTC; cdr3_aa: CASSYSVSGNSYEQYF
clone_size: once; v_call: TRBV7-9; d_call: .; j_call: TRBJ1-2; cdr3_nt: TGTGCCAGCAGTTTTTTCTCCCAGGGGCCTGGCTATGGCTACACCTTC; cdr3_aa: CASSFFSQGPGYGYTF
clone_size: .; v_call: TRBV28; d_call: .; j_call: TRBJ2-7; cdr3_nt: TGTGCCAGCAGTTTCTCTATCGCGTCCTACGAGCAGTACTTC; cdr3_aa: CASSFSIASYEQYF
clone_size: once; v_call: TRBV4-1; d_call: .; j_call: TRBJ2-7; cdr3_nt: TGCGCCAGCAGCCCAAGGTCGGGGTCTCAGACCTACGAGCAGTACTTC; cdr3_aa: CASSPRSGSQTYEQYF
clone_size: .; v_call: TRBV10-2; d_call: .; j_call: TRBJ1-6; cdr3_nt: TGCGCCAGCAGATTAGGACTTAATAATTCACCCCTCCACTTT; cdr3_aa: CASRLGLNNSPLHF
clone_size: .; v_call: TRBV18; d_call: TRBD2; j_call: TRBJ2-5; cdr3_nt: TGTGCCAGCTCGCCGCTCAGGGGACTAGCGTTCCAAGAGACCCAGTACTTC; cdr3_aa: CASSPLRGLAFQETQYF
clone_size: once; v_call: TRBV15; d_call: TRBD2; j_call: TRBJ2-1; cdr3_nt: TGTGCCACCAGCAGAAGCGGGGGCTCCTACAATGAGCAGTTCTTC; cdr3_aa: CATSRSGGSYNEQFF
clone_size: .; v_call: TRBV6-5; d_call: TRBD1; j_call: TRBJ2-1; cdr3_nt: TGTGCCAGCAGTCCCGGGACAGGGGGCAATGAGCAGTTCTTC; cdr3_aa: CASSPGTGGNEQFF
clone_size: .; v_call: TRBV7-8; d_call: TRBD1; j_call: TRBJ1-5; cdr3_nt: TGTGCCAGCAGCTTGTACAGGGGGCACAATCAGCCCCAGCATTTT; cdr3_aa: CASSLYRGHNQPQHF
clone_size: .; v_call: TRBV7-9; d_call: TRBD1; j_call: TRBJ2-7; cdr3_nt: TGTGCCAGCAGTTTCGACAGGGTGAGCTCCTACGAGCAGTACTTC; cdr3_aa: CASSFDRVSSYEQYF
clone_size: .; v_call: TRBV19; d_call: TRBD1; j_call: TRBJ2-7; cdr3_nt: TGTGCCAGTGGGACAGGCTACGAGCAGTACTTC; cdr3_aa: CASGTGYEQYF
clone_size: .; v_call: TRBV2; d_call: TRBD1; j_call: TRBJ2-1; cdr3_nt: TGTGCCAGCAGCCTGAACAGACAGGGGATGACCTACAATGAGCAGTTCTTC; cdr3_aa: CASSLNRQGMTYNEQFF
clone_size: .; v_call: TRBV20-1; d_call: .; j_call: TRBJ1-2; cdr3_nt: TGCAGTGCTACAGGGGTTGATGGCTACACCTTC; cdr3_aa: CSATGVDGYTF
clone_size: .; v_call: TRBV2; d_call: TRBD1; j_call: TRBJ2-7; cdr3_nt: TGTGCCAGCAGTTTACTGCCAGGGGGCCTTTACGAGCAGTACTTC; cdr3_aa: CASSLLPGGLYEQYF
clone_size: .; v_call: TRBV30; d_call: TRBD2; j_call: TRBJ2-5; cdr3_nt: TGTGCCTGGAGCCCGGGACTAGCAGGAGAGACCCAGTACTTC; cdr3_aa: CAWSPGLAGETQYF
clone_size: .; v_call: TRBV27; d_call: .; j_call: TRBJ1-6; cdr3_nt: TGTGCCAGCAGTTGGCGGGTGTTGGGGGGTATCTATAATTCACCCCTCCACTTT; cdr3_aa: CASSWRVLGGIYNSPLHF
clone_size: .; v_call: TRBV5-6; d_call: TRBD2; j_call: TRBJ2-5; cdr3_nt: TGTGCCAGCAGCTTTCTACTAGCGGCGGTGGAGACCCAGTACTTC; cdr3_aa: CASSFLLAAVETQYF
clone_size: .; v_call: TRBV9; d_call: TRBD1; j_call: TRBJ2-3; cdr3_nt: TGTGCCAGCAGCGTCACATCCGGGACAGGGGGCTCAGATACGCAGTATTTT; cdr3_aa: CASSVTSGTGGSDTQYF
clone_size: few; v_call: TRBV28; d_call: .; j_call: TRBJ2-7; cdr3_nt: TGTGCCAGCAGTTTCTCTCGGGACTACGAGCAGTACTTC; cdr3_aa: CASSFSRDYEQYF
clone_size: .; v_call: TRBV29-1; d_call: .; j_call: TRBJ2-1; cdr3_nt: TGCAGCGTTGGCGGAAAGCAGTTCTTC; cdr3_aa: CSVGGKQFF
clone_size: .; v_call: TRBV9; d_call: TRBD2; j_call: TRBJ2-2; cdr3_nt: TGTGCCAGCAGCGGTCTAGCGGGAGGGCCGGCCGGGGAGCTGTTTTTT; cdr3_aa: CASSGLAGGPAGELFF
clone_size: .; v_call: TRBV28; d_call: TRBD1; j_call: TRBJ1-1; cdr3_nt: TGTGCCAGCAGTTCCCTATACGTGGACAGGGTCGATGAAGCTTTCTTT; cdr3_aa: CASSSLYVDRVDEAFF
clone_size: .; v_call: TRBV5-1; d_call: TRBD2; j_call: TRBJ2-2; cdr3_nt: TGCGCCAGCAGCTTGGTCGCTAGCGGCACCGGGGAGCTGTTTTTT; cdr3_aa: CASSLVASGTGELFF
clone_size: .; v_call: TRBV2; d_call: TRBD1; j_call: TRBJ2-5; cdr3_nt: TGTGCCAGCATCCAGGGGGAAGGAGAGACCCAGTACTTC; cdr3_aa: CASIQGEGETQYF
clone_size: .; v_call: TRBV2; d_call: TRBD2; j_call: TRBJ2-7; cdr3_nt: TGTGCCAGCAGTTATACTAGCGGAAGGTCCTACGAGCAGTACTTC; cdr3_aa: CASSYTSGRSYEQYF
clone_size: .; v_call: TRBV19; d_call: .; j_call: TRBJ1-1; cdr3_nt: TGTGCCAGTAGTATAGGGCAGGGGTACACTGAAGCTTTCTTT; cdr3_aa: CASSIGQGYTEAFF
clone_size: .; v_call: TRBV18; d_call: TRBD1; j_call: TRBJ2-5; cdr3_nt: TGTGCCAGCTCACCATACGGACAGGGTACGGAGACCCAGTACTTC; cdr3_aa: CASSPYGQGTETQYF
clone_size: .; v_call: TRBV9; d_call: .; j_call: TRBJ2-1; cdr3_nt: TGTGCCAGCAGCCCCGGCGGTAAATCCTACAATGAGCAGTTCTTC; cdr3_aa: CASSPGGKSYNEQFF
clone_size: .; v_call: TRBV4-1; d_call: .; j_call: TRBJ1-1; cdr3_nt: TGCGCCAGCAGCCGGGGGGGGCCGGAGGGCACTGAAGCTTTCTTT; cdr3_aa: CASSRGGPEGTEAFF
clone_size: .; v_call: TRBV7-6; d_call: TRBD1; j_call: TRBJ1-2; cdr3_nt: TGTGCCAGCAGCCCTGGGACAGGCCGAATTAACTATGGCTACACCTTC; cdr3_aa: CASSPGTGRINYGYTF
clone_size: .; v_call: TRBV6-5; d_call: .; j_call: TRBJ1-1; cdr3_nt: TGTGCCAGCAGTTACTTTGGGGCGAACACTGAAGCTTTCTTT; cdr3_aa: CASSYFGANTEAFF
clone_size: few; v_call: TRBV7-9; d_call: .; j_call: TRBJ2-1; cdr3_nt: TGTGCCAGCAGCCAACGATCCGGGGAGCAGTTCTTC; cdr3_aa: CASSQRSGEQFF
clone_size: few; v_call: TRBV6-5; d_call: .; j_call: TRBJ1-1; cdr3_nt: TGTGCCAGCTTGACAGTCGAAGCTTTCTTT; cdr3_aa: CASLTVEAFF
clone_size: few; v_call: TRBV7-8; d_call: TRBD1; j_call: TRBJ2-2; cdr3_nt: TGTGCCAGCAGCTACGGACAGGGGAGCACCGGGGAGCTGTTTTTT; cdr3_aa: CASSYGQGSTGELFF
clone_size: .; v_call: TRBV29-1; d_call: .; j_call: TRBJ1-2; cdr3_nt: TGCAGCGTTGACTTTCGGGAACCGGGCTACACCTTC; cdr3_aa: CSVDFREPGYTF
clone_size: .; v_call: TRBV19; d_call: TRBD1; j_call: TRBJ1-2; cdr3_nt: TGTGCCAGTAGTATAGTATCAGGGGGCGGAATCTATGGCTACACCTTC; cdr3_aa: CASSIVSGGGIYGYTF
clone_size: .; v_call: TRBV4-1; d_call: TRBD1; j_call: TRBJ2-1; cdr3_nt: TGCGCCAGCAGCCAAGATCGGGGGACAGGGGGCCGGGAGCAGTTCTTC; cdr3_aa: CASSQDRGTGGREQFF
clone_size: few; v_call: TRBV6-5; d_call: TRBD2; j_call: TRBJ2-7; cdr3_nt: TGTGCCAGCAGTTACGGCGGGGGGACTAGCGAATACGAGCAGTACTTC; cdr3_aa: CASSYGGGTSEYEQYF
clone_size: once; v_call: TRBV4-3; d_call: .; j_call: TRBJ1-2; cdr3_nt: TGCGCCAGCAGCCAGGATCTGGACACCTATGGCTACACCTTC; cdr3_aa: CASSQDLDTYGYTF
clone_size: .; v_call: TRBV2; d_call: TRBD2; j_call: TRBJ2-7; cdr3_nt: TGTGCCAGCAGCCCCGGCCAGCGGGAGATCGACGAGCAGTACTTC; cdr3_aa: CASSPGQREIDEQYF
clone_size: .; v_call: TRBV6-1; d_call: TRBD1; j_call: TRBJ2-1; cdr3_nt: TGTGCCAGCAGCGGGACAGGGGATAAGGAGCAGTTCTTC; cdr3_aa: CASSGTGDKEQFF
clone_size: .; v_call: TRBV7-9; d_call: .; j_call: TRBJ2-5; cdr3_nt: TGTGCCAGCAGCTTATACAGGGATACAGGACGAGAGACCCAGTACTTC; cdr3_aa: CASSLYRDTGRETQYF
clone_size: .; v_call: TRBV19; d_call: .; j_call: TRBJ2-7; cdr3_nt: TGTGCCAGTAGCCGGGACATAGCATACGAGCAGTACTTC; cdr3_aa: CASSRDIAYEQYF
clone_size: .; v_call: TRBV19; d_call: .; j_call: TRBJ2-6; cdr3_nt: TGTGCCAGTAGTACCGACAGTTCTGGGGCCAACGTCCTGACTTTC; cdr3_aa: CASSTDSSGANVLTF